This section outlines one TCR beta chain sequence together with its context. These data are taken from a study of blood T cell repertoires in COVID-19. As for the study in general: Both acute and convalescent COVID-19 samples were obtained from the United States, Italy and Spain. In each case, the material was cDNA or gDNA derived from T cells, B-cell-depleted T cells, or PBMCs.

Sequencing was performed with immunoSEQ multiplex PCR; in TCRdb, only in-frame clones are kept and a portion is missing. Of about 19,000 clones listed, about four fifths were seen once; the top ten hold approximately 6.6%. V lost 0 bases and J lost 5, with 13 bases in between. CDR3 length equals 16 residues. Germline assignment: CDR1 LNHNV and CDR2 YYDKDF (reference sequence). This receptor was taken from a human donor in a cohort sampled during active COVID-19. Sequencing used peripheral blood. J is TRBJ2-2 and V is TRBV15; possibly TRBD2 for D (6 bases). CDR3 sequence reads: CATSREGGAYTGELFF. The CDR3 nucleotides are TGTGCCACCAGCAGAGAAGGAGGGGCGTATACCGGGGAGCTGTTTTTT.